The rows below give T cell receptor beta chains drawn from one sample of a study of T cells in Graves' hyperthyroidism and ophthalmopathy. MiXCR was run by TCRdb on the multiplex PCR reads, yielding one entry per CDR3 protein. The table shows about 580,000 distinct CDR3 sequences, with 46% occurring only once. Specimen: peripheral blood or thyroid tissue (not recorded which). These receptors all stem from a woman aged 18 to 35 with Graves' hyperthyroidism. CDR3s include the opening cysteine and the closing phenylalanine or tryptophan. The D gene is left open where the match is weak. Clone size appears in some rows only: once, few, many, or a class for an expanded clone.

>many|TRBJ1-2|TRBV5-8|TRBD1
TGTGCCAGCAGCTCGGGACAGATAGACTATGGCTACACCTTC
CASSSGQIDYGYTF
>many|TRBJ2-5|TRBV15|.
TGTGCCACCAGCATATCGGCACAAAGAATGGAGACCCAGTACTTC
CATSISAQRMETQYF
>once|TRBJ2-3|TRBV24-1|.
TGTGCCAGCAGTTACCTGTCTTCTGAAGATACGCAGTATTTT
CASSYLSSEDTQYF
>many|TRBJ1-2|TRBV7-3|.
TGTGCCAGCAGCTTAATGGGGAGTAGTAACTATGGCTACACCTTC
CASSLMGSSNYGYTF
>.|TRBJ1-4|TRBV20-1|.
TGCAGTGCTTCGACTAGCGGGAGGCCAGAAAAACTGTTTTTT
CSASTSGRPEKLFF
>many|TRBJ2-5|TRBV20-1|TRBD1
TGCAGTGCTAGAGCAGGGGACAGGGGTGAGACCCAGTACTTC
CSARAGDRGETQYF
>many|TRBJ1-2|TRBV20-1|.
TGCAGTGCTGGCCGGGACAACGATTATAACTATGGCTACACCTTC
CSAGRDNDYNYGYTF
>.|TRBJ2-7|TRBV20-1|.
TGCAGTGCTAGCTATGTGGGACCCTCCTACGAGCAGTACTTC
CSASYVGPSYEQYF
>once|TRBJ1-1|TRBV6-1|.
TGTGCCAGCAGCCCCCGGGTGGACGGGACGAGGATGATGAACACTGAAGCTTTCTTT
CASSPRVDGTRMMNTEAFF
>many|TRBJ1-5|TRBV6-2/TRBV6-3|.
TGTGCCAGCAGTTCGTTCCTGGGATATTATAGCAATCAGCCCCAGCATTTT
CASSSFLGYYSNQPQHF
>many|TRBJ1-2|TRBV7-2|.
TGTGCCAGCAGCACTACTCCGCCTAATCGGGATGGCTACACCTTC
CASSTTPPNRDGYTF
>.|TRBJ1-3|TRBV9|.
TGTGCCAGCAGCGTAGGATGGGGGGACACCATATATTTT
CASSVGWGDTIYF
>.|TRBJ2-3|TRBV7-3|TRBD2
TGTGCCAGCAGCTCCGGACTAGCGGGAGCAGATACGCAGTATTTT
CASSSGLAGADTQYF
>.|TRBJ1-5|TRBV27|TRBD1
TGTGCCAGCAGTCCGACAGGGTATCAGCCCCAGCATTTT
CASSPTGYQPQHF
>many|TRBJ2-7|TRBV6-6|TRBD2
TGTGCCAGCAGTTACGAGATTGGGACTAGCGGGCCCGGCGAGCAGTACTTC
CASSYEIGTSGPGEQYF
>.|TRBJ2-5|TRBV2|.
TGTGCCAGCAGCCCCCCGACCAGCGTAGCACCCCAAGAGACCCAGTACTTC
CASSPPTSVAPQETQYF
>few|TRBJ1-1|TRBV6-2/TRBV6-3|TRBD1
TGTGCCAGCAGTTGGACCGTGGGACAGAGATTTTTGAACACTGAAGCTTTCTTT
CASSWTVGQRFLNTEAFF
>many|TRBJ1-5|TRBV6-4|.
TGTGCCAGCAGTACCTCCGAACCGTCGAGGGGCAGGTGGGGCAATCAGCCCCAGCATTTT
CASSTSEPSRGRWGNQPQHF
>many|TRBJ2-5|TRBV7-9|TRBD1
TGTGCCAGCAGCTTGGGTTGGACAGGACGATACCAAGAGACCCAGTACTTC
CASSLGWTGRYQETQYF
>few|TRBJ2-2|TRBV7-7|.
TGTGCCAGCAGCCGGGACTTCGCGAACACCGGGGAGCTGTTTTTT
CASSRDFANTGELFF
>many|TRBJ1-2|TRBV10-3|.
TGTGCCATCAGTGACAGCGCCTATGGCTACACCTTC
CAISDSAYGYTF
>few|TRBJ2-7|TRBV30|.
TGTGCCTGGAGTGTAAGGGGCTACGAGCAGTACTTC
CAWSVRGYEQYF
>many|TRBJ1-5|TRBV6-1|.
TGTGCCAGCAGTGAAGCGTTCAGTTCGTTCCAGCATTTT
CASSEAFSSFQHF
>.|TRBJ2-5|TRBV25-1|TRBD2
TGTGCCAGAGATGGGGATCGCGGGAGGCGGGAGACCCAGTACTTC
CARDGDRGRRETQYF
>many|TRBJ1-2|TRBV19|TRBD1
TGTGCCAGTAGTCCTACGACAGGGGGCTATGGCTACACCTTC
CASSPTTGGYGYTF
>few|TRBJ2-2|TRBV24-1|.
TGTGCCACCAGTGATTTGCAAAGCAGAGGGGGGGACACCGGGGAGCTGTTTTTT
CATSDLQSRGGDTGELFF
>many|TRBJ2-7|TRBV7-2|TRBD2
TGTGCCAGCAGCTTCGAGGGGGCGGGGGGGGAGCAGTACTTC
CASSFEGAGGEQYF
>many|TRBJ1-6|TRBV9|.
TGTGCCAGCAGCGTAGATCGCAGTGAATCACCCCTCCACTTT
CASSVDRSESPLHF
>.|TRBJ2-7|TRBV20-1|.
TGCAGTGCCGACGGGCTGGTCCCTCTCTACGAGCAGTACTTC
CSADGLVPLYEQYF
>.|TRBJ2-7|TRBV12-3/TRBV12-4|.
TGTGCCAGCAGTTTCGGGACCTTGAGTATGCAGTACTTC
CASSFGTLSMQYF
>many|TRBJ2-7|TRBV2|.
TGTGCCAGCAGTTTAGAGGAGCGCCCCCACGAGCAGTACTTC
CASSLEERPHEQYF
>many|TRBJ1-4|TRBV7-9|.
TGTGCCAGCAGCTTATTCGGGTTTGAAAAACTGTTTTTT
CASSLFGFEKLFF
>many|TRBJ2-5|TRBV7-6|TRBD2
TGTGCCAGCAGCTTATGGGGCCGGGAGCGGGAGTACGGAGAGACCCAGTACTTC
CASSLWGREREYGETQYF
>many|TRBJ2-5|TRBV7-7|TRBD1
TGTGCCAGCGGCAGAAACAGGGGAGAGACCCAGTACTTC
CASGRNRGETQYF
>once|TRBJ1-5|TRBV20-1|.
TGCAGTGCTAAGCGAGGGAGAGCGGTGGGGGAGACCCAGCATTTT
CSAKRGRAVGETQHF
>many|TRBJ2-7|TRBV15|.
TGTGCCACCAGCAGAGCACCCTCCACCGAGCAGTACTTC
CATSRAPSTEQYF
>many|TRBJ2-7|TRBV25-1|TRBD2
TGTGCCAGCAGTGAATATAGACTAGCGGGGGACGAGCAGTACTTC
CASSEYRLAGDEQYF
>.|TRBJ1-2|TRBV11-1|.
TGTGCCAGCAGCTTAAGAGGGGATAACTATGGCTACACCTTC
CASSLRGDNYGYTF
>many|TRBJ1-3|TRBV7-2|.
TGTGCCAGCAGCATGACAGGTTTCCCCCTCTCTGGAAACACCATATATTTT
CASSMTGFPLSGNTIYF
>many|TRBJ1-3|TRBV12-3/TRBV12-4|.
TGTGCCAGCAATTGGCGGCTTCTCGTCTCTGGAAACACCATATATTTT
CASNWRLLVSGNTIYF
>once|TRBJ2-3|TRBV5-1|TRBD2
TGCGCCAGCAGCCCGGCGGGGGTGACAGATACGCAGTATTTT
CASSPAGVTDTQYF
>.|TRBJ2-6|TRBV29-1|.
TGCAGCGTGGGGGAGAGGGGGGGGGCCAACGTCCTGACTTTC
CSVGERGGANVLTF
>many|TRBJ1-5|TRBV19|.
TGTGCCAGTAGTACGTCGGACAGTATTAGCAATCAGCCCCAGCATTTT
CASSTSDSISNQPQHF
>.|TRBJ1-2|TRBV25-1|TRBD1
TGTGCCTCAGGGGGATGGGGCTATGGCTACACCTTC
CASGGWGYGYTF
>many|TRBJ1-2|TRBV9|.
TGTGCCAGCAACCCAGGTGGCACCTATGGCTACACCTTC
CASNPGGTYGYTF
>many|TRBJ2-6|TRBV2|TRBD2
TGTGCCAGCAGAAGGCGGGAGGCCGGGGCCAACGTCCTGACTTTC
CASRRREAGANVLTF
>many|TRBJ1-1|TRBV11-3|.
TGTGCCAGCAGCCAACAAGGGAACACTGAAGCTTTCTTT
CASSQQGNTEAFF
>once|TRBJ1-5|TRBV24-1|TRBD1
TGTGCCACCAGTGCTCAGGGGGCGCTTAGCAATCAGCCCCAGCATTTT
CATSAQGALSNQPQHF
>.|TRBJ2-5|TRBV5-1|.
TGTGCCAGCAGCCTGCAGGAGGCCCAGTACTTC
CASSLQEAQYF
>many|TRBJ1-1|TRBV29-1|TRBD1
TGCAGCGCCACAGGGGCCGTGAACACTGAAGCTTTCTTT
CSATGAVNTEAFF